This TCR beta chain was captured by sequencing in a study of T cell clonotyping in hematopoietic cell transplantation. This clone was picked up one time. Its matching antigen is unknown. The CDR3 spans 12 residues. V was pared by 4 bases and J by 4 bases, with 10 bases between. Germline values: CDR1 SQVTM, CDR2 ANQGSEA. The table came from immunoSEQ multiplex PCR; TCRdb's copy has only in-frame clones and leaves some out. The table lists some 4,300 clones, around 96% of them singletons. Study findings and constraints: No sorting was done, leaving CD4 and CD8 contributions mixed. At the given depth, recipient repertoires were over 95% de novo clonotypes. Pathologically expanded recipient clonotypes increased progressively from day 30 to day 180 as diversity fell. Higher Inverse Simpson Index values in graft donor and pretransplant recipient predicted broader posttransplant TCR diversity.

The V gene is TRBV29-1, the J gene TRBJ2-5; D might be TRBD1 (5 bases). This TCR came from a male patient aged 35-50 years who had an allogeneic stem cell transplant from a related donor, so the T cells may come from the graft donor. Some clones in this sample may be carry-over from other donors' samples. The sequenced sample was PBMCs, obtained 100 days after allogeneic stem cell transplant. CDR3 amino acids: CSVGHRGETQYF. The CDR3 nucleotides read TGCAGCGTTGGGCATAGGGGAGAGACCCAGTACTTC.